This is a list of T cell receptor beta chains from one sample in a study of cytomegalovirus exposure and HLA in healthy donors. Here immunoSEQ multiplex PCR was the method, and the copy in TCRdb shows in-frame clones only, minus some. Of under 200,000 clones in the sample, less than 85% were seen once. The source material was PBMCs. The receptors derive from a man in his forties in good health and CMV-seronegative. CDR3s include the opening cysteine and the closing phenylalanine or tryptophan. The D gene is left open where the match is weak. Size is stated for part of the rows, as once, few or many counts, or as a class when the clone is expanded.

J gene: TRBJ2-5
V gene: TRBV7-2
clone size: -
D gene: TRBD1
CDR3 protein: CASSSGQGEKTQYF
CDR3 DNA: TGTGCCAGCAGCTCGGGACAGGGGGAGAAGACCCAGTACTTC

J gene: TRBJ2-1
V gene: TRBV6-1
clone size: -
D gene: TRBD2
CDR3 protein: CASSAQVLAGVNEQFF
CDR3 DNA: TGTGCCAGCAGTGCCCAGGTACTAGCGGGAGTTAATGAGCAGTTCTTC

J gene: TRBJ1-5
V gene: TRBV27
clone size: -
D gene: TRBD1
CDR3 protein: CASSPQTGGTGQPQHF
CDR3 DNA: TGTGCCAGCAGTCCCCAGACAGGGGGTACTGGCCAGCCCCAGCATTTT

J gene: TRBJ1-4
V gene: TRBV4-3
clone size: once
D gene: TRBD1
CDR3 protein: CASSHDRGREKLFF
CDR3 DNA: TGCGCCAGCAGCCACGACAGGGGAAGGGAAAAACTGTTTTTT

J gene: TRBJ2-1
V gene: TRBV19
clone size: -
D gene: -
CDR3 protein: CASRREAYNEQFF
CDR3 DNA: TGTGCCAGTAGGAGGGAGGCCTACAATGAGCAGTTCTTC

J gene: TRBJ1-4
V gene: TRBV6-1
clone size: few
D gene: TRBD1
CDR3 protein: CASSLTGDSEKLFF
CDR3 DNA: TGTGCCAGCAGTTTGACAGGGGACTCTGAAAAACTGTTTTTT

J gene: TRBJ2-2
V gene: TRBV11-2
clone size: -
D gene: -
CDR3 protein: CASSLGLRGRSTGELFF
CDR3 DNA: TGTGCCAGCAGCTTAGGATTACGGGGGAGGAGCACCGGGGAGCTGTTTTTT

J gene: TRBJ2-7
V gene: TRBV19
clone size: -
D gene: -
CDR3 protein: CASSMFPQPGKAYEQYF
CDR3 DNA: TGTGCCAGTAGTATGTTCCCTCAACCCGGGAAGGCCTACGAGCAGTACTTC

J gene: TRBJ2-1
V gene: TRBV5-4
clone size: -
D gene: -
CDR3 protein: CASSLSGTPASYNEQFF
CDR3 DNA: TGTGCCAGCAGCTTGTCGGGGACTCCCGCCTCCTACAATGAGCAGTTCTTC

J gene: TRBJ2-7
V gene: TRBV7-6
clone size: -
D gene: TRBD1
CDR3 protein: CASSPGGYEQYF
CDR3 DNA: TGTGCCAGCAGCCCAGGGGGCTACGAGCAGTACTTC

J gene: TRBJ2-5
V gene: TRBV25-1
clone size: -
D gene: TRBD2
CDR3 protein: CASSAHGGAIQYF
CDR3 DNA: TGTGCCAGCAGTGCACACGGGGGGGCAATCCAGTACTTC

J gene: TRBJ2-1
V gene: TRBV18
clone size: -
D gene: -
CDR3 protein: CASSPPFDSNEQFF
CDR3 DNA: TGTGCCAGCTCACCCCCCTTCGACTCGAATGAGCAGTTCTTC

J gene: TRBJ2-5
V gene: TRBV5-1
clone size: few
D gene: TRBD1
CDR3 protein: CASSLSPGTGGAETQYF
CDR3 DNA: TGCGCCAGCAGCTTGTCTCCCGGGACAGGGGGCGCGGAGACCCAGTACTTC

J gene: TRBJ1-1
V gene: TRBV14
clone size: -
D gene: -
CDR3 protein: CASSLDGISEAFF
CDR3 DNA: TGTGCCAGCAGCTTGGACGGGATCAGTGAAGCTTTCTTT

J gene: TRBJ2-7
V gene: TRBV18
clone size: -
D gene: TRBD1
CDR3 protein: CASSLKPGQGTYEQYF
CDR3 DNA: TGTGCCAGCTCACTGAAACCGGGACAGGGAACCTACGAGCAGTACTTC

J gene: TRBJ2-1
V gene: TRBV5-1
clone size: -
D gene: TRBD2
CDR3 protein: CASSLGQTSGYNEQFF
CDR3 DNA: TGCGCCAGCAGCTTGGGTCAAACTAGCGGCTACAATGAGCAGTTCTTC

J gene: TRBJ1-6
V gene: TRBV7-8
clone size: -
D gene: -
CDR3 protein: CASSLVIIDSPLHF
CDR3 DNA: TGTGCCAGCAGCTTAGTTATAATAGATTCACCCCTCCACTTT

J gene: TRBJ2-1
V gene: TRBV4-3
clone size: -
D gene: -
CDR3 protein: CASSHFFASSYNEQFF
CDR3 DNA: TGCGCCAGCAGCCACTTTTTTGCTAGCTCCTACAATGAGCAGTTCTTC

J gene: TRBJ2-2
V gene: TRBV4-3
clone size: -
D gene: TRBD1
CDR3 protein: CASSQDSGGYTGELFF
CDR3 DNA: TGCGCCAGCAGCCAAGATTCAGGGGGATACACCGGGGAGCTGTTTTTT

J gene: TRBJ2-7
V gene: TRBV10-1
clone size: -
D gene: -
CDR3 protein: CASSGYKGTYEQYF
CDR3 DNA: TGCGCCAGCAGTGGGTACAAGGGGACCTACGAGCAGTACTTC

J gene: TRBJ2-3
V gene: TRBV5-1
clone size: -
D gene: TRBD2
CDR3 protein: CASSLDAGGPGDTQYF
CDR3 DNA: TGCGCCAGCAGCTTGGATGCGGGAGGGCCTGGAGATACGCAGTATTTT

J gene: TRBJ2-5
V gene: TRBV21-1
clone size: few
D gene: -
CDR3 protein: CASSVKRTGTSGQETQYF
CDR3 DNA: TGTGCCAGCAGCGTAAAGAGGACCGGGACTAGCGGACAAGAGACCCAGTACTTC

J gene: TRBJ2-1
V gene: TRBV27
clone size: few
D gene: TRBD2
CDR3 protein: CASSLGTSGYNEQFF
CDR3 DNA: TGTGCCAGCAGTTTGGGGACTAGCGGGTACAATGAGCAGTTCTTC

J gene: TRBJ1-1
V gene: TRBV6-5
clone size: -
D gene: -
CDR3 protein: CASRPGNTEAFF
CDR3 DNA: TGTGCCAGCAGACCCGGGAACACTGAAGCTTTCTTT

J gene: TRBJ2-3
V gene: TRBV2
clone size: -
D gene: -
CDR3 protein: CASAARGSTDTQYF
CDR3 DNA: TGTGCCAGCGCCGCGAGGGGGAGCACAGATACGCAGTATTTT

J gene: TRBJ2-3
V gene: TRBV5-1
clone size: -
D gene: TRBD2
CDR3 protein: CASSLGAGGTDTQYF
CDR3 DNA: TGCGCCAGCAGCTTGGGAGCGGGGGGCACAGATACGCAGTATTTT

J gene: TRBJ2-3
V gene: TRBV5-4
clone size: -
D gene: TRBD2
CDR3 protein: CASSGGGGRGPTDTQYF
CDR3 DNA: TGTGCCAGCAGCGGGGGCGGCGGGAGGGGCCCCACAGATACGCAGTATTTT

J gene: TRBJ2-3
V gene: TRBV5-4
clone size: once
D gene: TRBD2
CDR3 protein: CASSSPSGGITDTQYF
CDR3 DNA: TGTGCCAGCAGCTCCCCTAGCGGGGGGATCACAGATACGCAGTATTTT

J gene: TRBJ2-3
V gene: TRBV5-1
clone size: -
D gene: TRBD2
CDR3 protein: CVSSPAGLDGGTQYF
CDR3 DNA: TGCGTCAGCAGCCCGGCTGGACTAGACGGGGGTACGCAGTATTTT

J gene: TRBJ1-3
V gene: TRBV11-2
clone size: once
D gene: -
CDR3 protein: CASSAWAPFGAGDGNTIYF
CDR3 DNA: TGTGCCAGCAGCGCCTGGGCGCCATTTGGGGCAGGGGATGGAAACACCATATATTTT

J gene: TRBJ1-5
V gene: TRBV27
clone size: -
D gene: TRBD1
CDR3 protein: CASSPLGQLYQPQHF
CDR3 DNA: TGTGCCAGCAGTCCCTTGGGACAGCTGTATCAGCCCCAGCATTTT

J gene: TRBJ1-2
V gene: TRBV2
clone size: few
D gene: -
CDR3 protein: CASRATENYGYTF
CDR3 DNA: TGTGCCAGCAGGGCGACAGAGAACTATGGCTACACCTTC

J gene: TRBJ2-5
V gene: TRBV7-2
clone size: -
D gene: -
CDR3 protein: CASSLDTAGKTQYF
CDR3 DNA: TGTGCCAGCAGCTTAGATACGGCAGGAAAGACCCAGTACTTC

J gene: TRBJ2-5
V gene: TRBV30
clone size: -
D gene: -
CDR3 protein: CAWNQKSANEETQYF
CDR3 DNA: TGTGCCTGGAACCAAAAAAGCGCGAATGAGGAGACCCAGTACTTC

J gene: TRBJ2-5
V gene: TRBV28
clone size: -
D gene: TRBD1
CDR3 protein: CASRTGAGRQETQYF
CDR3 DNA: TGTGCCAGTAGAACAGGGGCCGGTCGACAAGAGACCCAGTACTTC

J gene: TRBJ1-2
V gene: TRBV7-8
clone size: -
D gene: -
CDR3 protein: CASSLRVPGPGHRASGYTF
CDR3 DNA: TGTGCCAGCAGCTTAAGGGTCCCTGGTCCGGGACACCGAGCGTCCGGCTACACCTTC

J gene: TRBJ2-7
V gene: TRBV7-2
clone size: -
D gene: TRBD2
CDR3 protein: CASSFERGFSYEQYF
CDR3 DNA: TGTGCCAGCAGCTTTGAGCGGGGCTTTTCCTACGAGCAGTACTTC

J gene: TRBJ1-5
V gene: TRBV5-6
clone size: -
D gene: TRBD1
CDR3 protein: CASSIQGRGTNQPQHF
CDR3 DNA: TGTGCCAGCAGCATACAGGGGCGAGGGACCAATCAGCCCCAGCATTTT

J gene: TRBJ1-3
V gene: TRBV18
clone size: -
D gene: TRBD1
CDR3 protein: CASSPRFDRDGNTIYF
CDR3 DNA: TGTGCCAGCTCACCTAGATTCGACAGGGATGGAAACACCATATATTTT

J gene: TRBJ2-7
V gene: TRBV12-5
clone size: -
D gene: TRBD1
CDR3 protein: CASSSGTGSYEQYF
CDR3 DNA: TGTGCTAGTTCCTCCGGGACAGGGTCCTACGAGCAGTACTTC